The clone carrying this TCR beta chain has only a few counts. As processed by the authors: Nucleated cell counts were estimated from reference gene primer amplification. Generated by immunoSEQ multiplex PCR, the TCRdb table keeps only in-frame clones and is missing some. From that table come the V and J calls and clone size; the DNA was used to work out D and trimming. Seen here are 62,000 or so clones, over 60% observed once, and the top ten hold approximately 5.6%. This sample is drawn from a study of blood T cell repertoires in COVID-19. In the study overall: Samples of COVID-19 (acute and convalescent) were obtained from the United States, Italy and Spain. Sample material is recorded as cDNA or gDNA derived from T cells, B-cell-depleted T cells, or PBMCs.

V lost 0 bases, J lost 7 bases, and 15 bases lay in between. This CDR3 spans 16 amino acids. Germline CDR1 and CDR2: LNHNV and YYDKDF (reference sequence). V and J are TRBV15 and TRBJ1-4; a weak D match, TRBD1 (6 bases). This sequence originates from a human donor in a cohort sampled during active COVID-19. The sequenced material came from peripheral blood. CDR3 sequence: CATSRDLGVGAEKLFF. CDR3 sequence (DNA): TGTGCCACCAGCAGAGATCTGGGGGTGGGGGCTGAAAAACTGTTTTTT.